The text below deals with one TCR beta chain. Primers included in the PCR were 60 Vbeta and 13 Jbeta primers. Sequenced by immunoSEQ multiplex PCR; TCRdb stores in-frame clones only, minus some. This table has some 78,000 clones, roughly 80% appearing once. The data were obtained in a study of cytomegalovirus exposure and HLA in healthy donors. CDR3 length equals 16 residues. Germline values: CDR1 SGHNT, CDR2 YYREEE (reference sequence). The ends were cut back, 0 bases at V and 4 bases at J, with 16 bases in the middle. The sequence derives from a woman between 45 and 60 years old in good health and CMV-seropositive. The rearrangement joins TRBV5-4 to TRBJ2-5; D is ambiguous. Material: PBMCs. This chain's CDR3 is CASSLVGRETGETQYF. CDR3 nucleotides: TGTGCCAGCAGCTTGGTCGGCAGAGAGACGGGAGAGACCCAGTACTTC.